These 14 T cell receptor beta chains share one sample of origin, sequenced in a study of identical twins. TCRdb analysed the 5' RACE reads with MiXCR anew, one entry per CDR3 protein. The table has about 1.7 million distinct CDR3 sequences, around a third seen once. The specimen was cord blood. The receptor set was obtained from a newborn girl in good health.

Note on this clonotype: A much bigger clone sits one base away, suggesting this may be a read error. This sequence joins TRBV20-1 and TRBJ2-7; D uncertain. CDR3 length: 10 residues. Germline V gene lookup returns CDR1 DFQATT and CDR2 SNEGSKA (reference sequence). V lost 3 bases and J 6 bases, leaving 6 bases between the germline ends. CDR3 nucleotides: TGCAGTGCTAGGGAGTTCGAGCAGTACTTC. Its translation: CSAREFEQYF.

This chain connects TRBV4-1 to TRBJ2-1; D is unresolved. This CDR3 region has 14 residues. Germline V gene sequence: CDR1 MGHRA, CDR2 YSYEKL. The V gene lost 1 base and the J gene lost 9 bases, with 13 bases spanning the gap. The CDR3 spells CASSQVLALSEQFF. CDR3 sequence (DNA): TGCGCCAGCAGCCAAGTTCTGGCGCTGAGTGAGCAGTTCTTC.

The chain employs TRBV20-1 and TRBJ1-3; D perhaps matches TRBD1 (5 bases). This CDR3 has 16 residues. V lost 3 bases to trimming and J lost 4 bases, with 19 bases between them. Germline loops: CDR1 DFQATT, CDR2 SNEGSKA (reference sequence). This CDR3 reads CSASPSFRRGGNTIYF. In DNA, the CDR3 is TGCAGTGCTAGTCCCTCTTTTAGGCGGGGGGGAAACACCATATATTTT.

The chain links TRBV6-2 or TRBV6-3 to TRBJ2-4, with 8 bases aligning to TRBD2. The CDR3 covers 15 residues. Trimming cost V 1 base and J 7 bases; bases outside gene matches: 6. The germline gives CDR1 MNHEY, CDR2 SVGEGT. This CDR3 reads CASSYFGLAGNIQYF. As DNA, the CDR3 is TGTGCCAGCAGTTACTTTGGACTAGCCGGGAACATTCAGTACTTC.

This clonotype appeared a few times. The rearrangement links TRBV5-4 to TRBJ2-5; the D gene could be TRBD1 or TRBD2 (5 bases each). The CDR3 has 16 amino acids. Germline CDR1 is SGHNT and CDR2 is YYREEE (reference sequence). The V gene lost 4 bases and the J gene lost 2 bases, with 18 bases spanning the gap. CDR3 residues: CASSAPGRSFQETQYF. In DNA, the CDR3 is TGTGCCAGCAGCGCCCCGGGACGCAGCTTTCAAGAGACCCAGTACTTC.

The chain links TRBV5-6 to TRBJ1-1; D unclear. Trimming removed 0 bases at V and 3 bases at J, with 6 bases between. The V gene's germline CDR1 is SGHDT and CDR2 YYEEEE. This CDR3 spans 13 amino acids. CDR3: CASSLAVHTEAFF. The CDR3 region has the DNA TGTGCCAGCAGCTTGGCAGTTCACACTGAAGCTTTCTTT.

This sequence joins TRBV21-1 and TRBJ1-1; the table's D gene call, TRBD1, was not cross checked with the DNA. TRBV21-1 is deemed a pseudogene. This CDR3 has 14 residues. CDR3 sequence: CASSKSCRDTEAFF. Written as DNA, the CDR3 is TGTGCCAGCAGCAAATCATGCAGGGACACTGAAGCTTTCTTT.

This chain joins TRBV5-1 and TRBJ2-7; D is perhaps TRBD1 or TRBD2 (5 bases each). With 1 base removed from V and 3 bases from J, the gap between germline ends came to 17 bases. The CDR3 extends over 16 amino acids. The germline V gene has CDR1 SGHRS and CDR2 YFSETQ. The CDR3 protein is CASSLRTGRGGYEQYF. DNA of the CDR3: TGCGCCAGCAGCTTGAGAACGGGGCGCGGTGGCTACGAGCAGTACTTC.

A note on this clonotype: Since a much larger clone is just one base distant, this may be a read error. The V gene is TRBV6-6, the J gene TRBJ2-7; the D gene could be TRBD1 or TRBD2 (5 bases each). The CDR3 sequence is 14 residues long. V was pared by 5 bases and J by 8 bases, with 19 bases between. Germline CDR1 MNHNY, CDR2 SVGAGI (reference sequence). CDR3 nucleotides: TGTGCCAGCAGTGCTGGCAGTCGGGGCGTTAAGCAGTACTTC. It codes for CASSAGSRGVKQYF.

This chain connects TRBV5-5 to TRBJ2-5; D may be TRBD2 (5 bases). Germline V gene sequence: CDR1 SGHKS, CDR2 YYEKEE (reference sequence). With 5 bases removed from V and 11 bases from J, the gap between germline ends came to 25 bases. The CDR3 is made up of 15 amino acids. The CDR3 sequence: CASRLYSLSGNEQYF. DNA for the CDR3: TGTGCCAGCAGATTGTATAGTTTATCGGGGAATGAGCAGTACTTC.

This clonotype occurred a few times. The V and J genes are TRBV27 and TRBJ2-1, with 7 bases lining up with TRBD1. CDR3 length: 13 amino acids. V shed 8 bases and J 4 bases; nucleotides not matched to a gene: 5. CDR1 is MNHEY and CDR2 is SMNVEV in the germline V gene (reference sequence). CDR3 loop: CASAPDRYNEQFF. The CDR3 nucleotides read TGTGCCAGCGCCCCGGACAGGTACAATGAGCAGTTCTTC.

The chain carries TRBV20-1 and TRBJ2-5, with D unresolved. The CDR3 length is 15 residues. Trimming cost V 3 bases and J 1 base, with 15 bases left between them. The germline gives CDR1 DFQATT, CDR2 SNEGSKA (reference sequence). The CDR3 region is CSASLLVRGQETQYF. The CDR3 coding sequence is TGCAGTGCTAGCCTCCTAGTCCGCGGCCAAGAGACCCAGTACTTC.

This clonotype has just a few counts. V is TRBV12-3 or TRBV12-4 and J is TRBJ2-4, with D maybe TRBD1 (6 bases). The CDR3 runs 12 residues. The germline V and J ends were trimmed by 10 bases and 0 bases, with 7 bases remaining between them. DNA for the CDR3: TGTGCCACAGGGGAAGCCAAAAACATTCAGTACTTC. Protein sequence: CATGEAKNIQYF.

J is TRBJ1-6 and V is TRBV5-1; D is unresolved. Trimming took off 0 bases at V and 3 bases at J, with 7 bases between the two ends. Germline lookup yields CDR1 SGHRS and CDR2 YFSETQ. CDR3 size: 15 residues. The CDR3 here is CASSLGRLYNSPLHF. The CDR3 DNA follows: TGCGCCAGCAGCTTGGGACGGCTCTATAATTCACCCCTCCACTTT.